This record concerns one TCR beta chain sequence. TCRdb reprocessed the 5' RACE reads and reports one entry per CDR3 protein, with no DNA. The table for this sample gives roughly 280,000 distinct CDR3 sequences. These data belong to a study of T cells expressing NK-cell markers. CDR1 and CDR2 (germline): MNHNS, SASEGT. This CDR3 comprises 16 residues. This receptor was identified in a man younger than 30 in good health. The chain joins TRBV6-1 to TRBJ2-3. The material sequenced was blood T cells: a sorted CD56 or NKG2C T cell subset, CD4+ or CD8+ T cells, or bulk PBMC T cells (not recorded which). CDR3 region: CASSHGGIRRTDTQYF.